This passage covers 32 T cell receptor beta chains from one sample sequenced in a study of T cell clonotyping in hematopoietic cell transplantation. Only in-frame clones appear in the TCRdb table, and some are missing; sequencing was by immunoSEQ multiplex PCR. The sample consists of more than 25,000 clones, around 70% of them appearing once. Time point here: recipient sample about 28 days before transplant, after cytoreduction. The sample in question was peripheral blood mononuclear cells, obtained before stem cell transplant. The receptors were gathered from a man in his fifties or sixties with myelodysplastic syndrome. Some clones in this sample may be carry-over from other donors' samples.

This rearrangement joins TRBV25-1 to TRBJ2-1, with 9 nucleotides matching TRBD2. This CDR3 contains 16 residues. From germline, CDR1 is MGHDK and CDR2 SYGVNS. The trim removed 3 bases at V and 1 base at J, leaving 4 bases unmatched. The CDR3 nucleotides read TGTGCCAGCAGTGATCCTACTAGCGGGTCCTACAATGAGCAGTTCTTC. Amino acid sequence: CASSDPTSGSYNEQFF.

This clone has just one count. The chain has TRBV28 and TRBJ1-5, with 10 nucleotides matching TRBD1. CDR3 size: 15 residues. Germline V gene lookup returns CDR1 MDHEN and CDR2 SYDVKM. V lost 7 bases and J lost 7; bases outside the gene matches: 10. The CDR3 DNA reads TGTGCCAGCATAACCGGGACAGGGGTCGGGCAGCCCCAGCATTTT. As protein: CASITGTGVGQPQHF. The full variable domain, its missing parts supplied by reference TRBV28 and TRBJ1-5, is DVKVTQSSRYLVKRTGEKVFLECVQDMDHENMFWYRQDPGLGLRLIYFSYDVKMKEKGDIPEGYSVSREKKERFSLILESASTNQTSMYLCASITGTGVGQPQHFGDGTRLSIL.

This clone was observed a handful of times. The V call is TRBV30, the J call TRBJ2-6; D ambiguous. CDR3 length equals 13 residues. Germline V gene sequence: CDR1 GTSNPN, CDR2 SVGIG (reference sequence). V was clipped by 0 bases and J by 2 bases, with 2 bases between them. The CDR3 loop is CAWSVTGANVLTF. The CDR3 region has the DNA TGTGCCTGGAGTGTAACTGGGGCCAACGTCCTGACTTTC.

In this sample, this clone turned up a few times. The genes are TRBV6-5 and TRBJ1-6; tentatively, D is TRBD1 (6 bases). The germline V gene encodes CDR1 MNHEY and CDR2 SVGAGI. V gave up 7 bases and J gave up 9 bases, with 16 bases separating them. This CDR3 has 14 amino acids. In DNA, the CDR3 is TGTGCCAGCAACACAGGGAGCCAAGGTTCACCCCTCCACTTT. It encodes CASNTGSQGSPLHF.

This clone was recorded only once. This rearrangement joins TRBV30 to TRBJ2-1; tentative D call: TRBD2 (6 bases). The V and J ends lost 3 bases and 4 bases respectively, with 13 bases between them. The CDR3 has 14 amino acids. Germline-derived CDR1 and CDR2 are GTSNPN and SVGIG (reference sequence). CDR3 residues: CAWREGEGYNEQFF. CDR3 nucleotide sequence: TGTGCCTGGAGGGAGGGAGAGGGATACAATGAGCAGTTCTTC. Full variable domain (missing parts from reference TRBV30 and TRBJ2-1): SQTIHQWPATLVQPVGSPLSLECTVEGTSNPNLYWYRQAAGRGLQLLFYSVGIGQISSEVPQNLSASRPQDRQFILSSKKLLLSDSGFYLCAWREGEGYNEQFFGPGTRLTVL.

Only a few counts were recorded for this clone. CDR3 loop: CASSFRDRDYGYTF. The CDR3 DNA is TGTGCCAGCAGCTTCCGGGACAGGGACTATGGCTACACCTTC. V usage is TRBV7-9 and J usage is TRBJ1-2; 9 bases are shared with TRBD1. Trimming cost V 3 bases and J 3 bases; bases outside gene matches: 2. CDR1 is SEHNR and CDR2 is FQNEAQ in the germline V gene (reference sequence). The CDR3 sequence is 14 residues long.

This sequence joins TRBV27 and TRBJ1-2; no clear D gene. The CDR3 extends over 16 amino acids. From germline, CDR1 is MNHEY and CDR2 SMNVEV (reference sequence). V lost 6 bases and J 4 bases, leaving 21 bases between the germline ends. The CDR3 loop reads CASRLGNRSPLYGYTF. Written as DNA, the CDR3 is TGTGCCAGCAGACTGGGGAACAGATCACCCCTCTATGGCTACACCTTC.

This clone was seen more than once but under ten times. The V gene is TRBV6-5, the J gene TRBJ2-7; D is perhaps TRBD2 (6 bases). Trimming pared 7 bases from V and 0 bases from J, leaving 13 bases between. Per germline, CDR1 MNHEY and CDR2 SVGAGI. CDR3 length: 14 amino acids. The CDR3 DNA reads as TGTGCCAGCACCTCCGAGGAGGGCTCCTACGAGCAGTACTTC. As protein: CASTSEEGSYEQYF.

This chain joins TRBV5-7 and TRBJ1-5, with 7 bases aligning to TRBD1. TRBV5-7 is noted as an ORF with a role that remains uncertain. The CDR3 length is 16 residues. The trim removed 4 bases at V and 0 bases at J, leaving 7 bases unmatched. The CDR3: CASSLQGLGSNQPQHF. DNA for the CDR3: TGTGCCAGCAGCCTACAGGGGTTAGGTAGCAATCAGCCCCAGCATTTT.

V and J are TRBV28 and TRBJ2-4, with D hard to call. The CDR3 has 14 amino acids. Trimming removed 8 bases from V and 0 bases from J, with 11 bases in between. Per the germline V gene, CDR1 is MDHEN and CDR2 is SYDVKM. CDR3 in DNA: TGTGCCAGCCATCCCTCCTTAGCCAAAAACATTCAGTACTTC. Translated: CASHPSLAKNIQYF.

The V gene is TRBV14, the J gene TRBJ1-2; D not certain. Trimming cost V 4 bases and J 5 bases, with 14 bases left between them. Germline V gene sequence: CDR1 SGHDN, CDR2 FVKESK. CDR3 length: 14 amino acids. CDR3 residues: CASSPPDGWYGYTF. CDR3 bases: TGTGCCAGCAGCCCCCCGGACGGGTGGTATGGCTACACCTTC.

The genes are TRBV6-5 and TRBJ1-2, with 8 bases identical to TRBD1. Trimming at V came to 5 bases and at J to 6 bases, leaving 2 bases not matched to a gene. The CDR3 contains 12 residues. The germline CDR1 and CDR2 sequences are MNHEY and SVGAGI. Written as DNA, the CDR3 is TGTGCCAGCAGTCTACAGGGGGATGGCTACACCTTC. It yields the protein CASSLQGDGYTF.

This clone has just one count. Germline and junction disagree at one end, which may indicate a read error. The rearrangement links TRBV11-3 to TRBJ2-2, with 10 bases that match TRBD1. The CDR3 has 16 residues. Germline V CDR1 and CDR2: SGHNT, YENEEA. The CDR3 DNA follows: TGTGCCAGCAGCCTAGAGGGACAGGGGAGATCCGGGGAGCTGTTTTTT. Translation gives CASSLEGQGRSGELFF.

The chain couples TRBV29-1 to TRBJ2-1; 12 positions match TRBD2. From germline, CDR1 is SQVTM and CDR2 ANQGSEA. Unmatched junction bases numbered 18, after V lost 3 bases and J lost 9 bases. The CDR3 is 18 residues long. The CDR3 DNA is TGCAGCGTTGAGGATACAGGGAGGACTAGCGGGAAGAGGGGTGAGCAGTTCTTC. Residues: CSVEDTGRTSGKRGEQFF.

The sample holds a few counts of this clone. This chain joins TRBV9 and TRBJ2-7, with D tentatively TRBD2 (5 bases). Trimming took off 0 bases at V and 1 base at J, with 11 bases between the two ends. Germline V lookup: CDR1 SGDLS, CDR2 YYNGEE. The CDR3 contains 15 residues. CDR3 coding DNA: TGTGCCAGCAGCGTAGAGGGAGACGTGTCCTACGAGCAGTACTTC. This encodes CASSVEGDVSYEQYF.

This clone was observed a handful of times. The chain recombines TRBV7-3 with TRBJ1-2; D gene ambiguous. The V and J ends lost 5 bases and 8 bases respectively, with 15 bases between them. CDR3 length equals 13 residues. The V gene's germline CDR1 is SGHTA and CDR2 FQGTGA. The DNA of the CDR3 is TGTGCCAGCAGCCCCGAAGGGTTTGGCGGCTACACCTTC. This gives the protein CASSPEGFGGYTF.

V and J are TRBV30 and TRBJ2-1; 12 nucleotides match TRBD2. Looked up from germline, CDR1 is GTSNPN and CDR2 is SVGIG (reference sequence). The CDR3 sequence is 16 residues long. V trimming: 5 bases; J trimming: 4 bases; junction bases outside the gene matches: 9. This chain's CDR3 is CAWEGLAGKGYNEQFF. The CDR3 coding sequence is TGTGCCTGGGAAGGACTAGCGGGAAAAGGGTACAATGAGCAGTTCTTC. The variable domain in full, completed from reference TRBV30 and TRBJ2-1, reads SQTIHQWPATLVQPVGSPLSLECTVEGTSNPNLYWYRQAAGRGLQLLFYSVGIGQISSEVPQNLSASRPQDRQFILSSKKLLLSDSGFYLCAWEGLAGKGYNEQFFGPGTRLTVL.

The CDR3: CASSYAGYEQYF. The CDR3 DNA reads TGTGCCAGCAGTTACGCCGGATACGAGCAGTACTTC. The chain combines TRBV6-5 with TRBJ2-7; D call uncertain. CDR1 and CDR2 (germline): MNHEY, SVGAGI. This CDR3 contains 12 residues. Trimming pared 2 bases from V and 4 bases from J, leaving 6 bases between.

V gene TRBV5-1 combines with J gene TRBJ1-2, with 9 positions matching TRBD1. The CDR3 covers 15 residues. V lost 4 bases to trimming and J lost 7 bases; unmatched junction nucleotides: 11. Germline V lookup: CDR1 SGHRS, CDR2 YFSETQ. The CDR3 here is CASSLTGGTYSGYTF. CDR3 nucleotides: TGCGCCAGCAGCCTGACAGGGGGAACGTATAGTGGCTACACCTTC.

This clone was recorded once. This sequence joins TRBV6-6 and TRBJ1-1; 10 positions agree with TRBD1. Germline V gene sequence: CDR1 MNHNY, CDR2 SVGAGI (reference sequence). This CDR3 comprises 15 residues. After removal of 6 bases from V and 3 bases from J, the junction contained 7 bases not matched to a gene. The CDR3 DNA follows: TGTGCCAGCAGGTACCCCGGGACAGGGGACACTGAAGCTTTCTTT. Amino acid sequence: CASRYPGTGDTEAFF.

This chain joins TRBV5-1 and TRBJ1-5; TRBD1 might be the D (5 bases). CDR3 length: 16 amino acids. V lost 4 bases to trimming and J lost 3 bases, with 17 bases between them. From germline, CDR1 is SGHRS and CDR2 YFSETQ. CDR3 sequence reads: CASSRGPGLDNQPQHF. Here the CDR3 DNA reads TGCGCCAGCAGCAGGGGACCGGGCCTCGACAATCAGCCCCAGCATTTT.

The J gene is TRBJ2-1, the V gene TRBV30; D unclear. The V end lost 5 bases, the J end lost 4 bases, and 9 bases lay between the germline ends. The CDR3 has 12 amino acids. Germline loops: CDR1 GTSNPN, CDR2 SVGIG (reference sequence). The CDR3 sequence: CAWVVGYNEQFF. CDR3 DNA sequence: TGTGCCTGGGTTGTCGGGTACAATGAGCAGTTCTTC.

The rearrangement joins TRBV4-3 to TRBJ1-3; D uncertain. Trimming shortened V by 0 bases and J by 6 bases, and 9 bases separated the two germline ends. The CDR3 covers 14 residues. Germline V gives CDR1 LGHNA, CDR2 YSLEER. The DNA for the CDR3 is TGCGCCAGCAGCCAAGATGCCATGTTAAACACCATATATTTT. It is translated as CASSQDAMLNTIYF.

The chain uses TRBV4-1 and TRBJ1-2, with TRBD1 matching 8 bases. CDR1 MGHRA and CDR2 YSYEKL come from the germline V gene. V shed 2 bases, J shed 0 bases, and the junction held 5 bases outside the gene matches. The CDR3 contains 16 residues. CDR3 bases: TGCGCCAGCAGCCAAACACAGGGGGAGGCTAACTATGGCTACACCTTC. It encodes CASSQTQGEANYGYTF.

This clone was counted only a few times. CDR3 sequence (DNA): TGTGCCACCCGTCAGGGCCTCTATGGCTACACCTTC. Residues: CATRQGLYGYTF. The V call is TRBV27, the J call TRBJ1-2, with D perhaps TRBD1 (5 bases). The CDR3 consists of 12 residues. Trimming removed 10 bases from V and 4 bases from J, with 13 bases in between. Germline V gene data show CDR1 as MNHEY and CDR2 as SMNVEV (reference sequence).

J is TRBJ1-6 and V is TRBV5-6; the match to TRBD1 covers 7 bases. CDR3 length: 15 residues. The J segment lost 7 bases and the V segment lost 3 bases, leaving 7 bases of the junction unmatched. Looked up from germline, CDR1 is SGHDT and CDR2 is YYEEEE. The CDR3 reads CASSWDRALNSPLHF. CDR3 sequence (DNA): TGTGCCAGCAGCTGGGACAGAGCCCTAAATTCACCCCTCCACTTT.

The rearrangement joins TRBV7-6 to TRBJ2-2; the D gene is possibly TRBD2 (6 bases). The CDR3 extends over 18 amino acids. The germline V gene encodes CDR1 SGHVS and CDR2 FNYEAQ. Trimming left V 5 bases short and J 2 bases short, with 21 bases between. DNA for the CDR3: TGTGCCAGCAGCCGAATAGCCCAGGGACTTAGTAACACCGGGGAGCTGTTTTTT. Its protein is CASSRIAQGLSNTGELFF. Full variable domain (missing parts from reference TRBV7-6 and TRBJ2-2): GAGVSQSPRYKVTKRGQDVALRCDPISGHVSLYWYRQALGQGPEFLTYFNYEAQQDKSGLPNDRFSAERPEGSISTLTIQRTEQRDSAMYRCASSRIAQGLSNTGELFFGEGSRLTVL.

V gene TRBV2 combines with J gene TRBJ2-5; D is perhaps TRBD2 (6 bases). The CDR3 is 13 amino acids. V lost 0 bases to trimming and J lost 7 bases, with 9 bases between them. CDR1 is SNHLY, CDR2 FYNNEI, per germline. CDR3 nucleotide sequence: TGTGCCAGCAGTGAAGCAGTGGGGGGGACCCAGTACTTC. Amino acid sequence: CASSEAVGGTQYF.

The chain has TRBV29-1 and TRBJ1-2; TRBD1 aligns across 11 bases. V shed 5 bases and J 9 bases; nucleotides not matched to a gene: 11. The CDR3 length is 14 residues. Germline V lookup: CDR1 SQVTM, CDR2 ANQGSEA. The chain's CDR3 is CSVSLGQGAVRYTF. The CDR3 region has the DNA TGCAGCGTTTCCTTAGGACAGGGGGCTGTGCGCTACACCTTC.

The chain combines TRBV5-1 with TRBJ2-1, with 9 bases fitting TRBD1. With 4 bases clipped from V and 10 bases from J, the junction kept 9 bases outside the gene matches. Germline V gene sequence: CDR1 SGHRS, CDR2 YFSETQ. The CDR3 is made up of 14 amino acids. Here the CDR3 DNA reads TGCGCCAGCAGCATAGGGACAGGGAATGTGGAGCAGTTCTTC. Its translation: CASSIGTGNVEQFF.

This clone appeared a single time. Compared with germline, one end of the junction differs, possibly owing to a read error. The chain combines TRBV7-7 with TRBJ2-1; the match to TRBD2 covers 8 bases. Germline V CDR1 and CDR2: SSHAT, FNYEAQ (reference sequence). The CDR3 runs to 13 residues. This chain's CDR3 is CASSPTRGDEQFF. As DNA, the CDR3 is TGTGCTAGCAGCCCGACGCGGGGGGATGAGCAGTTCTTC.

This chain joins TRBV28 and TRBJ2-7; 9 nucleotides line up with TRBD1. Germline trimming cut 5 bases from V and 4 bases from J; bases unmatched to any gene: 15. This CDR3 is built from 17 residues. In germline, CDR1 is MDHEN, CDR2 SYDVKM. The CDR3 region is CASSPIYRTGAMYEQYF. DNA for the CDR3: TGTGCCAGCAGTCCCATCTATCGGACAGGGGCAATGTACGAGCAGTACTTC. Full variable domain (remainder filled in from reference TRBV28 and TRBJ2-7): DVKVTQSSRYLVKRTGEKVFLECVQDMDHENMFWYRQDPGLGLRLIYFSYDVKMKEKGDIPEGYSVSREKKERFSLILESASTNQTSMYLCASSPIYRTGAMYEQYFGPGTRLTVT.